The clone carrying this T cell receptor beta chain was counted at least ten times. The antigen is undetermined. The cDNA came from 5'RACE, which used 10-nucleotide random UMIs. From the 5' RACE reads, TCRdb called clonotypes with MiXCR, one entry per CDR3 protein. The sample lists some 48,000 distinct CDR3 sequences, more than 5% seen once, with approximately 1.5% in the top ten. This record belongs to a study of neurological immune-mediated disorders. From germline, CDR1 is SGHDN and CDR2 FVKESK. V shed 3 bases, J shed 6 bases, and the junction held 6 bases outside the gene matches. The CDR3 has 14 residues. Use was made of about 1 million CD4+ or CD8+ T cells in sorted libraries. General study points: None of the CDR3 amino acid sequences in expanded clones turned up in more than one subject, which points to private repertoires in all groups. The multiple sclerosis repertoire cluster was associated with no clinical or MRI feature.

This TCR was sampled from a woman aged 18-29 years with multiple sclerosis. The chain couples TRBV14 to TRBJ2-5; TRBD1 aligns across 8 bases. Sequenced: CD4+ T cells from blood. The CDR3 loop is CASSQSGGAKTQYF. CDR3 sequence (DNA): TGTGCCAGCAGCCAGTCAGGGGGCGCGAAGACCCAGTACTTC. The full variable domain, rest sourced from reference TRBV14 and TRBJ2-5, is EAGVTQFPSHSVIEKGQTVTLRCDPISGHDNLYWYRRVMGKEIKFLLHFVKESKQDESGMPNNRFLAERTGGTYSTLKVQPAELEDSGVYFCASSQSGGAKTQYFGPGTRLLVL.